This TCR beta chain was identified during a study of cytomegalovirus exposure and HLA in healthy donors. Study-level information: About 85 million unique TCRs from HLA-typed donors were held in an early release of data.

A remark on this clone: Its matching antigen is unknown.

Vbeta (60) and Jbeta (13) primers were used in the PCR. TCRdb keeps only in-frame clones here, not all; method: immunoSEQ multiplex PCR. The data hold a few hundred thousand clones, with around 89% observed a single time. The V gene end was trimmed by 1 base and the J gene end by 3 bases; junction bases not matched to a gene: 12. CDR1 MNHEY and CDR2 SMNVEV come from the germline V gene (reference sequence). CDR3 length: 18 residues. Study-wide results and caveats: Later analysis identified a missense DCLRE1C variant that was linked to TCR beta V- and J-gene trimming.

This sequence joins TRBV27 and TRBJ1-5; 7 bases agree with TRBD1. What was sequenced was PBMCs. This TCR came from a woman aged 18 to 35 in good health and CMV-seronegative. CDR3 amino acids: CASSLLARDSLPNQPQHF. The CDR3 coding sequence is TGTGCCAGCAGTTTATTGGCTCGGGACAGCCTTCCCAATCAGCCCCAGCATTTT.